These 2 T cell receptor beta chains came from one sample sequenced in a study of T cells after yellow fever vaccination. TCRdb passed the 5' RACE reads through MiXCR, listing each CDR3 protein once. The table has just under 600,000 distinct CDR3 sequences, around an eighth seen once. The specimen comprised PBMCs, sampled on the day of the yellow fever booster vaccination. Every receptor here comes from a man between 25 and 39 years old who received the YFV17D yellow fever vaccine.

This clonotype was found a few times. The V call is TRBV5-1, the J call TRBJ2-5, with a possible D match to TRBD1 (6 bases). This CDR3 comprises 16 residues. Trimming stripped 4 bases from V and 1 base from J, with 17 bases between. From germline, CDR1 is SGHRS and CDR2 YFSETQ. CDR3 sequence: CASSPRGSRVQETQYF. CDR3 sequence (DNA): TGCGCCAGCAGCCCCAGGGGAAGCCGGGTCCAAGAGACCCAGTACTTC.

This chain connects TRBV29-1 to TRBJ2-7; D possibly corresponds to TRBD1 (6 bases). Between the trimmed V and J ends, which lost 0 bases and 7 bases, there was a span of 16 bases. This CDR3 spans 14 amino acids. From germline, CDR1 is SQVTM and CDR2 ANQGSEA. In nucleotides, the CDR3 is TGCAGCGTTGAAGAGGACAGCGGTGTAAGAGAGCAGTACTTC. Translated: CSVEEDSGVREQYF.